This TCR beta chain stems from a study of monozygotic twins with inflammatory bowel disease. Reprocessing the 5' RACE reads, TCRdb reports a single entry for every CDR3 protein and omits DNA. Its clone listing holds about 140,000 distinct CDR3 sequences. The V gene's germline CDR1 is SGHNT and CDR2 YYREEE (reference sequence). This CDR3 contains 13 residues. The chain recombines TRBV5-4 with TRBJ1-4; checking the TCRdb D call of TRBD1 is not possible without DNA. Sequencing was carried out using blood. The sequence was collected from a human donor with ulcerative colitis or Crohn's disease, or a healthy co-twin of an affected twin (not recorded which). The CDR3 is CASSLAGDEKLFF.